Listed below are T cell receptor beta chains from one sample, sequenced in a study of T cell responses to AZD1222 COVID-19 vaccine. Assay used: immunoSEQ multiplex PCR; TCRdb lists only in-frame clones, some missing. The sample consists of tens of thousands of clones, about 88% of them appearing once. The starting material was peripheral blood, obtained on day 0 of AZD1222 vaccination. The receptors come from an adult in good health. Both conserved end residues are trimmed from each CDR3. A D gene is named only where the DNA matches it firmly. A row's size may be missing; if present it is once, few, many or a size class.

d_gene	v_gene	abundance	CDR3aa
TRBD1	TRBV6-2/TRBV6-3	-	ASSPQGGKTEAF
TRBD1	TRBV9	-	ASSVGDRGYSRGNTIY
-	TRBV7-3	-	ARRRGYRVSLNTEAF
-	TRBV27	-	ASSLSDGGGNYGYT
-	TRBV5-5	-	ASSLASWGNGANVLT
-	TRBV28	-	ASLGQYGYT
-	TRBV11-1	-	ASSLAMDTEAF
-	TRBV4-1	-	ASSQEVKGPSGNTIY
-	TRBV2	-	AIFLDLLSTDTQY
-	TRBV5-4	-	ASRQGGAVGTEAF
-	TRBV18	-	ASSPSGQDTEAF
-	TRBV19	-	ARRDLTSYEQY
-	TRBV19	-	ASSIDFGTETQY
-	TRBV9	-	ASSSLGGPQETQY
TRBD2	TRBV6-4	-	ASSPSGGRDTQY
-	TRBV9	-	ASSPTGPNEKLF
-	TRBV19	-	ASSSTYEQY
-	TRBV14	-	ASSQGAYNEQF
TRBD2	TRBV5-4	once	ASNLPGLAGNAGELF
TRBD1	TRBV19	-	ASSIKDRVSQPQH
-	TRBV7-2	few	ASSLALYQPQH
TRBD2	TRBV4-2	-	ASSQDFGLAVNEQF
TRBD1	TRBV7-9	-	ASSLSPTGVNSPLH
-	TRBV7-2	-	ASSLLGELGETQY
-	TRBV10-3	-	AISGLAVTSTDTQY
-	TRBV16	-	ASSQGRVRADTQY
-	TRBV5-1	-	ASSSLGGQETQY
-	TRBV19	-	ASSRYGNTEAF
-	TRBV21-1	-	ASRRVDEAF